Each of the 4 T cell receptor beta chains below was sequenced from the same sample in a study of T cell responses to AZD1222 COVID-19 vaccine. Here immunoSEQ multiplex PCR was the method, and the copy in TCRdb shows in-frame clones only, minus some. The table has 95,000 to 150,000 clones, about 87% seen once. The sequences come from peripheral blood, collected on day 0 of AZD1222 vaccination. Receptors were obtained from an adult in good health.

The chain uses TRBV29-1 and TRBJ2-5; D perhaps matches TRBD2 (5 bases). This CDR3 is 11 amino acids long. Trimming shortened V by 4 bases and J by 12 bases, and 15 bases separated the two germline ends. The germline CDR1 and CDR2 sequences are SQVTM and ANQGSEA. The CDR3: CSVALGVEEYF. CDR3 nucleotide sequence: TGCAGCGTTGCCCTAGGAGTGGAGGAGTACTTC.

J is TRBJ2-1 and V is TRBV18; weak D call: TRBD2 (5 bases). The CDR3 runs 14 residues. Germline CDR1 is KGHSH and CDR2 is LQKENI. Deletions cut 3 bases from V and 3 bases from J, with 9 bases between. The DNA of the CDR3 is TGTGCCAGCTCACCCGAGGGAGACTACAATGAGCAGTTCTTC. It encodes CASSPEGDYNEQFF. Full variable domain (rest looked up from reference TRBV18 and TRBJ2-1): NAGVMQNPRHLVRRRGQEARLRCSPMKGHSHVYWYRQLPEEGLKFMVYLQKENIIDESGMPKERFSAEFPKEGPSILRIQQVVRGDSAAYFCASSPEGDYNEQFFGPGTRLTVL.

The V gene is TRBV5-1, the J gene TRBJ2-6, with 9 bases aligning to TRBD1. This CDR3 region has 20 residues. The V and J ends lost 0 bases and 0 bases, in that order; junction bases with no gene match: 10. Germline V CDR1 and CDR2: SGHRS, YFSETQ. CDR3 region: CASSLDRGTGLRSGANVLTF. The CDR3 nucleotides read TGCGCCAGCAGCTTGGATCGAGGGACAGGGCTCCGCTCTGGGGCCAACGTCCTGACTTTC.

The chain links TRBV2 to TRBJ1-2, with 7 bases fitting TRBD1. J was trimmed by 8 bases and V by 3 bases; bases with no gene match: 9. Germline CDR1 reads SNHLY; CDR2 reads FYNNEI. CDR3 size: 14 residues. This CDR3 is CASSDSEGARGYTF. The CDR3 DNA reads TGTGCCAGCAGTGACTCTGAGGGGGCTCGAGGCTACACCTTC.